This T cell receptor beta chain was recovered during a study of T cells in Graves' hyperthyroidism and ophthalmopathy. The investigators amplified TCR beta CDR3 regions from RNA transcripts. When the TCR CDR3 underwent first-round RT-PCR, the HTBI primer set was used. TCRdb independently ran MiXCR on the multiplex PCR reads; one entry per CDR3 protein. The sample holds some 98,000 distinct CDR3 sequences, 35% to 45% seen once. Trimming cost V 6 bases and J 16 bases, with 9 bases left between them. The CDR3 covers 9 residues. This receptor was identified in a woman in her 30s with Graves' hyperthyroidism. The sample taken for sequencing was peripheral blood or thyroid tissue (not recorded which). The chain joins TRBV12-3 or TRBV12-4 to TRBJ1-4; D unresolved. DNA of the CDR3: TGTGCCAGCAGCATTAGCGGGTTTTTT. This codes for CASSISGFF.